This TCR beta chain was sequenced in a study of follicular helper T cells after annual influenza vaccination. Study-level points and caveats: Yearly vaccinations repeatedly recalled conserved clonotypes in ICOS+CD38+ cTfh.

The time point here: 2014-2015 season, 7 days after vaccination. No donor had influenza vaccine in the prior 6 months; all lived in the community. Sequencing was performed with immunoSEQ multiplex PCR; in TCRdb, only in-frame clones are kept and a portion is missing. The top ten hold 0.77% of the sample, which has fewer than 11,000 clones, roughly four fifths seen once. In the case of this clone: What it binds is not known.

Per the germline V gene, CDR1 is SGHRS and CDR2 is YFSETQ. Trimming removed 4 bases from V and 4 bases from J; junction bases left unmatched: 13. CDR3 length: 16 residues. Sequencing was performed on CXCR5- memory CD4+ T cells sorted from blood, taken 7 days after influenza vaccination. The J gene is TRBJ2-7, the V gene TRBV5-1; 8 nucleotides align to TRBD1. The TCR sequence derives from an adult who received the influenza vaccine. CDR3 bases: TGCGCCAGCAGCCAAGACCCGGGACAGGTTTTTTACGAGCAGTACTTC. This gives the protein CASSQDPGQVFYEQYF.